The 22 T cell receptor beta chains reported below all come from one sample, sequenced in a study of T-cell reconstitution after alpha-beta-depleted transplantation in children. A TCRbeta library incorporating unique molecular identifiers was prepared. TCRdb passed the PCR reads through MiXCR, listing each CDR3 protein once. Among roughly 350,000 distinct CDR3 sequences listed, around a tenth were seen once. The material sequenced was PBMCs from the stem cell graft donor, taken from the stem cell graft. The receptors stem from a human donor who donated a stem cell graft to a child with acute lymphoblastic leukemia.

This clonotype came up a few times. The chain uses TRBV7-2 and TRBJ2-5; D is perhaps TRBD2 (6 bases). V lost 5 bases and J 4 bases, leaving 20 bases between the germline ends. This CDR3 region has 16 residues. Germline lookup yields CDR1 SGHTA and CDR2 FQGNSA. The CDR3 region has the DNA TGTGCCAGCAGCGAAGGCGGAGGGGTGTACGGAGAGACCCAGTACTTC. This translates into CASSEGGGVYGETQYF.

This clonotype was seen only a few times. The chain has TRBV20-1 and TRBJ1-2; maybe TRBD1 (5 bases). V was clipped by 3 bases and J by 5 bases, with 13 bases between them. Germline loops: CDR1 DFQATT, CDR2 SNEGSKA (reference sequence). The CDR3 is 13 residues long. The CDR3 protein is CSARAAGKYGYTF. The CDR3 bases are TGCAGTGCTAGGGCGGCAGGGAAGTATGGCTACACCTTC.

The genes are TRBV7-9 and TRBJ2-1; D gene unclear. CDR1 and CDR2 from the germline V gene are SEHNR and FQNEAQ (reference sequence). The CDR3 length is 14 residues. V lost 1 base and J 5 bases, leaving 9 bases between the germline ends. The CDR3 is CASSLGLVHNEQFF. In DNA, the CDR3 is TGTGCCAGCAGCTTAGGGCTTGTACACAATGAGCAGTTCTTC.

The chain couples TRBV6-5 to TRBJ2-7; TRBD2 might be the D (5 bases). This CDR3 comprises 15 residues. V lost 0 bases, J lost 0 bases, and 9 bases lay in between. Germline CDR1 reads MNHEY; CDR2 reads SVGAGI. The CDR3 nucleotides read TGTGCCAGCAGTTACTCCGGGATGACCTCCTACGAGCAGTACTTC. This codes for CASSYSGMTSYEQYF.

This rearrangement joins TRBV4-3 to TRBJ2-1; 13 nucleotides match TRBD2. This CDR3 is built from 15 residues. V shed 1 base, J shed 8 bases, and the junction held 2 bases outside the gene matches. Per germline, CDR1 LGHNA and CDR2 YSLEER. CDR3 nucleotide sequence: TGCGCCAGCAGCCAAGGAGGACTAGCGGGAGATGAGCAGTTCTTC. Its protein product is CASSQGGLAGDEQFF.

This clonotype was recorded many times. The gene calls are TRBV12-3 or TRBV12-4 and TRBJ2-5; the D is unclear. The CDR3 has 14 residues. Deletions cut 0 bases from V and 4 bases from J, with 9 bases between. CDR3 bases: TGTGCCAGCAGTTTAGCGGGAAGAGGAGAGACCCAGTACTTC. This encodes CASSLAGRGETQYF.

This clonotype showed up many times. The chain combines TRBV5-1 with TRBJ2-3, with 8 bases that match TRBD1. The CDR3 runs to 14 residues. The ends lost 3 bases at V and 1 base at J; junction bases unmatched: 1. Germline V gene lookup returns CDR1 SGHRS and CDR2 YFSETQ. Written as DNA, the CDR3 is TGCGCCAGCAGCTCGGACAGGGGCACAGATACGCAGTATTTT. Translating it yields CASSSDRGTDTQYF. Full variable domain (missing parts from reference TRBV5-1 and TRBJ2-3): KAGVTQTPRYLIKTRGQQVTLSCSPISGHRSVSWYQQTPGQGLQFLFEYFSETQRNKGNFPGRFSGRQFSNSRSEMNVSTLELGDSALYLCASSSDRGTDTQYFGPGTRLTVL.

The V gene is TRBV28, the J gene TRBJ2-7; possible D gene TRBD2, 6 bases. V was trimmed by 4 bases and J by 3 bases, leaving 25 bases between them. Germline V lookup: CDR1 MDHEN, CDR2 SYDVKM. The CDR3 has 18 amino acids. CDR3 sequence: CASSSQGRTIGMGYEQYF. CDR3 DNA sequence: TGTGCCAGCAGTTCCCAAGGGAGGACTATCGGGATGGGCTACGAGCAGTACTTC.

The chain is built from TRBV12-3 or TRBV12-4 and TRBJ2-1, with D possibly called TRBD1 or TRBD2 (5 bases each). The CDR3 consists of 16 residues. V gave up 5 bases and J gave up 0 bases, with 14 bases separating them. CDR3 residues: CASSPGTGSSYNEQFF. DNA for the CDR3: TGTGCCAGCAGTCCAGGGACGGGGAGCTCCTACAATGAGCAGTTCTTC.

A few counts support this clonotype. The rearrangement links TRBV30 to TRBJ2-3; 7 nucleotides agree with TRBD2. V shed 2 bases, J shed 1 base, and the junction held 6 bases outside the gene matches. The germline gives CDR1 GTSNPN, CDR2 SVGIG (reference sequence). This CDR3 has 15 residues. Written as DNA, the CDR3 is TGTGCCTGGAGTCCGACTAGCAGCCGCACAGATACGCAGTATTTT. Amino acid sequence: CAWSPTSSRTDTQYF.

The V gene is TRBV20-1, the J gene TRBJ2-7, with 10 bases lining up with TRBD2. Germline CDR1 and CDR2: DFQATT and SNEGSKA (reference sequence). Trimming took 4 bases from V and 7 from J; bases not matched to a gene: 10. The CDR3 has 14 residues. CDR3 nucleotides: TGCAGTGCTATTGACCTAGCGGGAGTAGAGGAGCAGTACTTC. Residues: CSAIDLAGVEEQYF.

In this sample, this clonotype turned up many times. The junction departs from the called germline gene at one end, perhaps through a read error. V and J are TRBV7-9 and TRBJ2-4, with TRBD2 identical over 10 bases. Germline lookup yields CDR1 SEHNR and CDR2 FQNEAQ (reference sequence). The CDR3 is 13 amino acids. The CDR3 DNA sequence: TGTGCCAGCAGCCTAGCGGGAGAAAACATTCAGTACTTC. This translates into CASSLAGENIQYF.

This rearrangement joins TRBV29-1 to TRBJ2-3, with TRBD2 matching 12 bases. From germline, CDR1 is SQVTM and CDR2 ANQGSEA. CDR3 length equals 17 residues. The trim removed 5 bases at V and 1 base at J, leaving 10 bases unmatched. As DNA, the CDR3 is TGCAGCGTTCCTACGACTAGCGGGAGTTGGGGCACAGATACGCAGTATTTT. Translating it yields CSVPTTSGSWGTDTQYF.

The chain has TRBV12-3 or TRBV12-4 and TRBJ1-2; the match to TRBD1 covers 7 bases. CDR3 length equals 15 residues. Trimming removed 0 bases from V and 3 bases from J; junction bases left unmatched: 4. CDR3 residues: CASSLAQGEDYGYTF. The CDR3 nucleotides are TGTGCCAGCAGTTTAGCCCAGGGGGAGGACTATGGCTACACCTTC.

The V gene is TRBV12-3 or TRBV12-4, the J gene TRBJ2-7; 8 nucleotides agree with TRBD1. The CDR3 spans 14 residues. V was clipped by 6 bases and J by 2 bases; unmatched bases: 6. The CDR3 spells CASRLGQGPYEQYF. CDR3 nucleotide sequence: TGTGCCAGCAGACTTGGACAGGGCCCCTACGAGCAGTACTTC.

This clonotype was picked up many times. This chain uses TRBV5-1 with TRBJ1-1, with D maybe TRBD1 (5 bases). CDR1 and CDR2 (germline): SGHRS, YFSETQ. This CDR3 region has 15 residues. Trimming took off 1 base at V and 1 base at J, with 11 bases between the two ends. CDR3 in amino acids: CASSLLGHKNTEAFF. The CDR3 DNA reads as TGCGCCAGCAGCTTGTTAGGACACAAGAACACTGAAGCTTTCTTT. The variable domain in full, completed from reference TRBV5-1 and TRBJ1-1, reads KAGVTQTPRYLIKTRGQQVTLSCSPISGHRSVSWYQQTPGQGLQFLFEYFSETQRNKGNFPGRFSGRQFSNSRSEMNVSTLELGDSALYLCASSLLGHKNTEAFFGQGTRLTVV.

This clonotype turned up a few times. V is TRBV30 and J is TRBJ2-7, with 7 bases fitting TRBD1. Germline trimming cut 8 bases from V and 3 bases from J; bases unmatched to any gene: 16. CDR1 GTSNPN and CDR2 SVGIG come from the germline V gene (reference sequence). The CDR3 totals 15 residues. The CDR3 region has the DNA TGTGCCATAGAACAGGGGAGAGTGGCCTTCTACGAGCAGTACTTC. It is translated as CAIEQGRVAFYEQYF.

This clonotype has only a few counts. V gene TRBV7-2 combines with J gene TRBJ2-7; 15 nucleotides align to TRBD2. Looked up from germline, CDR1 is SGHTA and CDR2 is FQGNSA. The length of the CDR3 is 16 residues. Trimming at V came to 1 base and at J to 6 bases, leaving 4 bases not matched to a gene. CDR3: CASSLVRTSGRGEQYF. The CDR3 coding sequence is TGTGCCAGCAGCTTAGTCAGGACTAGCGGGAGGGGCGAGCAGTACTTC.

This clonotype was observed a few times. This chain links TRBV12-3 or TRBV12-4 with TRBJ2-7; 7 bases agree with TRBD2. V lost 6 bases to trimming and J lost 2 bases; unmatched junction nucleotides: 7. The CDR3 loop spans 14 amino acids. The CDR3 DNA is TGTGCCAGCAGCTTTAGCGGGCCGACCTACGAGCAGTACTTC. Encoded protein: CASSFSGPTYEQYF.

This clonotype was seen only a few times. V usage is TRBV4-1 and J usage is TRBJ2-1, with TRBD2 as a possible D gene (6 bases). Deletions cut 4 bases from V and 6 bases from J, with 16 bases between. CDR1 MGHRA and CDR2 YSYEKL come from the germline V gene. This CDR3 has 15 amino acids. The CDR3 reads CASSLQGVGGNEQFF. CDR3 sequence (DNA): TGCGCCAGCAGCCTCCAGGGTGTCGGGGGCAATGAGCAGTTCTTC.

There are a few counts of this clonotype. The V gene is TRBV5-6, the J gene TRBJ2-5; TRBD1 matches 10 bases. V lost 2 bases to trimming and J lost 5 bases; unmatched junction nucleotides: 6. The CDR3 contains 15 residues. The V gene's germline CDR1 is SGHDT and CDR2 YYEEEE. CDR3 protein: CASSLGGQGSETQYF. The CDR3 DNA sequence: TGTGCCAGCAGCTTAGGGGGACAGGGGAGCGAGACCCAGTACTTC.

In DNA form, the CDR3 reads TGTGCCGTACAGGGTTATAGCAATCAGCCCCAGCATTTT. As protein: CAVQGYSNQPQHF. The chain joins TRBV6-1 to TRBJ1-5; D is possibly TRBD1 (6 bases). CDR1 is MNHNS, CDR2 SASEGT, per germline. V was trimmed by 11 bases and J by 0 bases, leaving 11 bases between them. This CDR3 is built from 13 residues.